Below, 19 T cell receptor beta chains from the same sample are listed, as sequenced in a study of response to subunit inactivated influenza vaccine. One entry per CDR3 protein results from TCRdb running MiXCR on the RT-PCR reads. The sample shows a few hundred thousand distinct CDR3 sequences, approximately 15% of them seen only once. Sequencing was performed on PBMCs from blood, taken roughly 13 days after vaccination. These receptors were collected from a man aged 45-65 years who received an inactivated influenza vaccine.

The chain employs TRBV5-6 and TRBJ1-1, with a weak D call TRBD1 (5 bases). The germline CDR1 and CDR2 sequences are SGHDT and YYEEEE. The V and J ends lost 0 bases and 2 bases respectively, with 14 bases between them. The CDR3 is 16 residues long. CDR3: CASSLATLTGNTEAFF. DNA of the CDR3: TGTGCCAGCAGCTTGGCTACTCTCACAGGAAACACTGAAGCTTTCTTT.

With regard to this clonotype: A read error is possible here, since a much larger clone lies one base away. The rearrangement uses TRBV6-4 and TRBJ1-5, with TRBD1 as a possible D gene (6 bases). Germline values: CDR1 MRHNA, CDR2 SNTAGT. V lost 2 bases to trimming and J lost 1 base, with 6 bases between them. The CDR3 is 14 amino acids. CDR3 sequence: CASSDGQSNQPQHF. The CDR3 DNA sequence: TGTGCCAGCAGTGACGGACAGAGCAATCAGCCCCAGCATTTT.

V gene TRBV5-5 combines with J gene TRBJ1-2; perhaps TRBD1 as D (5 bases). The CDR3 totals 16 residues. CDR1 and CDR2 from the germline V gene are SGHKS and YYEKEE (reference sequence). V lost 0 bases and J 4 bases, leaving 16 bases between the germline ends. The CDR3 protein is CASSLGAEGAVYGYTF. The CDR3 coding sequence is TGTGCCAGCAGCTTGGGGGCGGAAGGGGCGGTCTATGGCTACACCTTC.

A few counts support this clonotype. CDR3 DNA: TGCAGCGGTGGACACTACTCCTACGAGCAGTACTTC. This sequence encodes CSGGHYSYEQYF. V and J are TRBV29-1 and TRBJ2-7, with D possibly TRBD1 on 5 matching bases. The CDR3 extends over 12 amino acids. Germline V gene data show CDR1 as SQVTM and CDR2 as ANQGSEA. Trimming removed 7 bases at V and 0 bases at J, with 10 bases between.

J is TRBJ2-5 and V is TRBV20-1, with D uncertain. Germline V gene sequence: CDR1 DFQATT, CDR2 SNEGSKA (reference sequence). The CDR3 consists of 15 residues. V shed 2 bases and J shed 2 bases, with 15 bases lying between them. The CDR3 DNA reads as TGCAGTGCTAGAACTGCGCAGGACGTACAAGAGACCCAGTACTTC. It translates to CSARTAQDVQETQYF.

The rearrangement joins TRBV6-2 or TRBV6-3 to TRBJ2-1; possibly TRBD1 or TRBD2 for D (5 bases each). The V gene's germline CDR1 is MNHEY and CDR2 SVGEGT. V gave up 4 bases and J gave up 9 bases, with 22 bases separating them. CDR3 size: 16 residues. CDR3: CASSSTLVESGGEQFF. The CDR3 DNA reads TGTGCCAGCAGTTCAACTCTAGTGGAGTCTGGGGGTGAGCAGTTCTTC.

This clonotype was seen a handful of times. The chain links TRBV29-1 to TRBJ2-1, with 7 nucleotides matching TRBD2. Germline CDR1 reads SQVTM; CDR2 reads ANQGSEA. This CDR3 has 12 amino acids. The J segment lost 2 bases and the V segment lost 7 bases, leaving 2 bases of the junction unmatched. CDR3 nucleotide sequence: TGCAGCGCGGGAGGTACCTACAATGAGCAGTTCTTC. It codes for CSAGGTYNEQFF.

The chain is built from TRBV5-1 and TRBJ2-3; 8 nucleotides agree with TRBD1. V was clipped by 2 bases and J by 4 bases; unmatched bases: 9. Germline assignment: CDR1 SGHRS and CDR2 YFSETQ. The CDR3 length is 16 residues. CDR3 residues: CASSFPETGVADTQYF. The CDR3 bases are TGCGCCAGCAGCTTTCCCGAGACAGGGGTTGCAGATACGCAGTATTTT.

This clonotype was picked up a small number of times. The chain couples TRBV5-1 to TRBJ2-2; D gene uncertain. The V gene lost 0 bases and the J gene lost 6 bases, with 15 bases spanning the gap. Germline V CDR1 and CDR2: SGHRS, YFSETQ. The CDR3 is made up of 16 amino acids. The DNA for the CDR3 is TGCGCCAGCAGCTTGGTTAGACTCGCGGATTCCGGGGAGCTGTTTTTT. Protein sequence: CASSLVRLADSGELFF.

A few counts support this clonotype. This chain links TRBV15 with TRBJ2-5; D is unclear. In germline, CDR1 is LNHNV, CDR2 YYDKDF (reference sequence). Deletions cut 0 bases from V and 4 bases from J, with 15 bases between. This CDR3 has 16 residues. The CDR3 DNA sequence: TGTGCCACCAGCAGAGATCAACTTCTAAATGGAGAGACCCAGTACTTC. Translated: CATSRDQLLNGETQYF.

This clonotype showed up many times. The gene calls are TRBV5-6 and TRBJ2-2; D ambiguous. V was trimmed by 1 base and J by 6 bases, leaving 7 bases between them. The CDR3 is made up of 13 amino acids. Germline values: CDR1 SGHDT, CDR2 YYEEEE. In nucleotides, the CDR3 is TGTGCCAGCAGCTTGTTCGTCTCCGGGGAGCTGTTTTTT. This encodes CASSLFVSGELFF.

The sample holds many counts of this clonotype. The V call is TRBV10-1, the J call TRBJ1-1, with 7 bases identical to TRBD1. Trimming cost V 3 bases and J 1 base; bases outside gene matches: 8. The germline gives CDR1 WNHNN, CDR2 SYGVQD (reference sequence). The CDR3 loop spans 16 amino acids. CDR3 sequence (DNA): TGCGCCAGCAGTGATTCGCCCGGGACAGAGAACACTGAAGCTTTCTTT. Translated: CASSDSPGTENTEAFF.

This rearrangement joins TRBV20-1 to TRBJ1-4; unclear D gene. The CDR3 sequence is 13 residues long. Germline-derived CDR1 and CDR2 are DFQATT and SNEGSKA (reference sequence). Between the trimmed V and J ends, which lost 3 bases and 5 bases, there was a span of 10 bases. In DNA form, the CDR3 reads TGCAGTGCTAGCGGAGGACCAAATGAAAAACTGTTTTTT. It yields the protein CSASGGPNEKLFF.

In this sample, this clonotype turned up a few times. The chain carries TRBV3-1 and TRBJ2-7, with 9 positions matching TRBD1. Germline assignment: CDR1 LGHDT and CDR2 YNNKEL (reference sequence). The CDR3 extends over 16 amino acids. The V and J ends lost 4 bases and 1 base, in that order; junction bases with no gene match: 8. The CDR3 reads CASSPWTGVESYEQYF. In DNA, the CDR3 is TGTGCCAGCAGCCCCTGGACAGGGGTCGAGTCCTACGAGCAGTACTTC.

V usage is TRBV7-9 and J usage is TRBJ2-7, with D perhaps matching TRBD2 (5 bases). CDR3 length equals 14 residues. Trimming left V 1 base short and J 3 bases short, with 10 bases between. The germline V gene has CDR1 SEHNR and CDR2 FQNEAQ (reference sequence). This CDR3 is CASSLGSGFYEQYF. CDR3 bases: TGTGCCAGCAGCTTAGGTTCGGGGTTCTACGAGCAGTACTTC.

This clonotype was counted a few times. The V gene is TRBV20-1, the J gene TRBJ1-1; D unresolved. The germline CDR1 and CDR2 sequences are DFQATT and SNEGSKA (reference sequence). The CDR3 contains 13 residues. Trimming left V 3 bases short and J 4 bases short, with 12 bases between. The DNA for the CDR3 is TGCAGTGCTAGCGGGAGTTCAGGCACTGAAGCTTTCTTT. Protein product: CSASGSSGTEAFF.

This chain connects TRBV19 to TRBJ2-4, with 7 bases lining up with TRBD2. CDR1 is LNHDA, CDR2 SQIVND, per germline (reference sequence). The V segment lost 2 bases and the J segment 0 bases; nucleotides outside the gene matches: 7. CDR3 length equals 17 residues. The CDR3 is CASSIIGDYIAKNIQYF. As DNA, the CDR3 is TGTGCCAGTAGTATAATAGGGGACTACATAGCCAAAAACATTCAGTACTTC.

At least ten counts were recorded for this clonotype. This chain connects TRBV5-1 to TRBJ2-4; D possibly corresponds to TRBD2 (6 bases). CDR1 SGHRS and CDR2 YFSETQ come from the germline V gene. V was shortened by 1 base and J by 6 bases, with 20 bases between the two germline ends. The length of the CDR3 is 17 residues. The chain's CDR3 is CASSLSFLRDDSNIQYF. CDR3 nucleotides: TGCGCCAGCAGCTTGTCGTTCTTGCGGGACGACTCAAACATTCAGTACTTC.

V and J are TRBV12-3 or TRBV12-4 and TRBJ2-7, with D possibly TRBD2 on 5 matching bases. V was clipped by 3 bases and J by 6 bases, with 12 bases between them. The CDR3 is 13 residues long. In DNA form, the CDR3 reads TGTGCCAGCAGTTTTCTACGGGAAGGCGAGCAGTACTTC. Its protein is CASSFLREGEQYF.